This T cell receptor (beta chain) originates from a study of cytomegalovirus exposure and HLA in healthy donors. Whole-study findings and limits: The majority of TCR sequences were rare, yet some public TCRs appeared in many donors. In a later analysis, several top co-occurrence clusters appeared linked to parvovirus B19, influenza, CMV and Epstein-Barr virus. After further analysis at a later stage, under 20,000 TCR beta sequences were associated with HLA alleles at 0.05 false discovery rate. Some TCR beta chains (around 180 of them) were listed as cytomegalovirus-associated.

The study ran its PCR with 60 Vbeta and 13 Jbeta primers. Method: immunoSEQ multiplex PCR; TCRdb's copy keeps in-frame clones and lacks some. The table includes over 100,000 clones, 78% detected once. On this clone itself: What it recognizes is unknown.

V shed 1 base and J 0 bases; nucleotides not matched to a gene: 4. CDR3 length: 16 amino acids. The germline CDR1 and CDR2 sequences are SGHNT and YYREEE (reference sequence). The rearrangement links TRBV5-4 to TRBJ2-3, with 8 bases aligning to TRBD2. The TCR comes from a female donor in good health and CMV-seronegative. Sequencing was performed on PBMCs. As DNA, the CDR3 is TGTGCCAGCAGCTTGAACCCTAGCGGGAGCACAGATACGCAGTATTTT. Amino acid sequence: CASSLNPSGSTDTQYF.